This is a list of T cell receptor beta chains from one sample in a study of long-term antiretroviral therapy in people with HIV. Only in-frame clones appear in the TCRdb table, and some are missing; sequencing was by immunoSEQ multiplex PCR. The table has approximately 31,000 clones, over 70% seen once. The input for sequencing was unsorted PBMCs, taken 3.1 years after starting antiretroviral therapy. These receptors came from a woman aged 45-65 years with HIV. Each CDR3 is given with its conserved first and last residue.

V	J	CDR3
TRBV5-1	TRBJ1-1	CASSLVAGEWTEAFF
TRBV21-1	TRBJ1-2	CASSKEMAASYGYTF
TRBV27	TRBJ1-6	CASSFGTGGYNSPLHF
TRBV11-2	TRBJ2-5	CASSLGGRWETQYF
TRBV7-7	TRBJ2-2	CASSLIPAGGKAGELFF
TRBV5-1	TRBJ2-5	CASSLGGGALKQETQYF
TRBV6-1	TRBJ2-3	CASSAYSEGSTDTQYF
TRBV14	TRBJ1-5	CASSKNSNQPQHF
TRBV5-1	TRBJ1-2	CASSPQQGTHYGYTF
TRBV4-1	TRBJ1-2	CASSQDLPDGYTF
TRBV11-2	TRBJ1-2	CASSLVLGSVGYTF
TRBV5-6	TRBJ2-5	CASSLFAGAWQETQYF
TRBV20-1	TRBJ2-5	CSATSMETQYF
TRBV29-1	TRBJ2-1	CSGGRTGYNEQFF
TRBV30	TRBJ1-5	CAWSVGTGHNQPQHF
TRBV18	TRBJ2-1	CASRPRGDDEQFF
TRBV5-1	TRBJ2-2	CASSLTGGNTGELFF
TRBV7-9	TRBJ2-3	CASSLGWASGRNTDTQYF
TRBV6-5	TRBJ1-1	CASNGPRGEAFF
TRBV27	TRBJ1-2	CASGLVAGWIGGYTF
TRBV5-6	TRBJ2-5	CASSFWTLRDVETQYF
TRBV10-3	TRBJ1-2	CAISVEGAHYGYTF
TRBV6-1	TRBJ1-5	CASRGDRLSNQPQHF
TRBV18	TRBJ1-1	CASSPPAGLNTEAFF
TRBV29-1	TRBJ1-2	CSVDEGSGYTF
TRBV5-8	TRBJ1-4	CASSLADTLNEKLFF
TRBV7-9	TRBJ2-7	CASSLDGNQYF
TRBV18	TRBJ2-7	CASSPSFAGGTVIVSYEQYF
TRBV7-7	TRBJ1-1	CASSLEHNTEAFF
TRBV5-8	TRBJ1-4	CASSFWTGRKLFF
TRBV11-3	TRBJ2-5	CASSLGGTEETQYF
TRBV6-6	TRBJ2-7	CASSPTGFEQYF
TRBV30	TRBJ1-2	CAWSVPVGRVDYGYTF
TRBV10-3	TRBJ2-5	CAVGQGAVETQYF
TRBV6-5	TRBJ2-3	CASSPRRGDTQYF
TRBV7-3	TRBJ2-6	CASSLTLSGANVLTF
TRBV6-5	TRBJ1-1	CASSYSGTGGTEAFF
TRBV9	TRBJ2-1	CASSVGGEQFF
TRBV7-9	TRBJ1-2	CASSFGDSSNYGYTF
TRBV19	TRBJ2-2	CASSFGTFTGELFF
TRBV27	TRBJ1-5	CASSLATGQGTNQPQHF
TRBV7-9	TRBJ2-1	CASSLAGGPPNEQFF
TRBV14	TRBJ2-2	CASSQVGSSGGTNTGELFF
TRBV13	TRBJ2-1	CASSLGLEHNEQFF
TRBV2	TRBJ2-1	CASSVNNEQFF
TRBV6-5	TRBJ2-3	CASRRGGEDTQYF
TRBV4-2	TRBJ1-1	CASSFGGRNTEAFF
TRBV5-1	TRBJ2-1	CASSPRGDLYNEQFF
TRBV6-1	TRBJ2-7	CASSELGSLAIYEQYF
TRBV5-1	TRBJ2-6	CASSLDGPGTISSGANVLTF
TRBV6-5	TRBJ2-5	CASSAGTEETQYF
TRBV18	TRBJ1-1	CASSLERGTVNTEAFF
TRBV19	TRBJ1-5	CASSIGGGGNQPQHF
TRBV15	TRBJ2-7	CATSRDRGTGAYEQYF
TRBV18	TRBJ1-1	CASSGGERVFF
TRBV6-6	TRBJ2-1	CASRISDRVYNEQFF
TRBV5-6	TRBJ2-3	CASSPRTSGADTQYF